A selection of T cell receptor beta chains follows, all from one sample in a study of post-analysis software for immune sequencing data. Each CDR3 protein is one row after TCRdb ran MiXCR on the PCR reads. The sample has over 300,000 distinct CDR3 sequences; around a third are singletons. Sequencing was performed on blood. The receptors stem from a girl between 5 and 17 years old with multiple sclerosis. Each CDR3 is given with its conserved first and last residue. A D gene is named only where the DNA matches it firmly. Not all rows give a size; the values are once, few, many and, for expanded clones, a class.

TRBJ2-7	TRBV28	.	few	TGTGCCAGCAGTTTACACAGCCCCCGGGGCAACGAGCAGTACTTC	CASSLHSPRGNEQYF
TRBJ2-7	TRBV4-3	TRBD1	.	TGCGCCAGCAGCCAAACACACAGGGGCCGCTACGAGCAGTACTTC	CASSQTHRGRYEQYF
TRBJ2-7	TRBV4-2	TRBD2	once	TGTGCCAGCAGCCAAGAACTAGCGGGAGAAAACGAGCAGTACTTC	CASSQELAGENEQYF
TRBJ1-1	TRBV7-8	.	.	TGTGCCAGCAGCATAAACCGGGACTCGAGCACTGAAGCTTTCTTT	CASSINRDSSTEAFF
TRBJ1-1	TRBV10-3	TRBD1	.	TGTGCCATAGGAAAACAGGGGGCTGAAGCTTTCTTT	CAIGKQGAEAFF
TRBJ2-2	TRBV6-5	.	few	TGTGCCAGCAGTTACACCGGGACACCGGATTACACCGGGGAGCTGTTTTTT	CASSYTGTPDYTGELFF
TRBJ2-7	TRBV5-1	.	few	TGCGCCAGCAGCTCCCAGACAGTCCAGGACGAGCAGTACTTC	CASSSQTVQDEQYF
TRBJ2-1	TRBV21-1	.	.	TGTGCCAGCAGCAAAGTTGGGGACAGGGATCGATTCGAGCAGTTCTTC	CASSKVGDRDRFEQFF
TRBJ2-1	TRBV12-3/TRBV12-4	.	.	TGTGCCAGCAGTTTACAGGGGTCCCTAACCTACAATGAGCAGTTCTTC	CASSLQGSLTYNEQFF
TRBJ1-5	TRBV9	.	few	TGTGCCAGCAGCCCGACGCTAATGCCCCAGCCCCAGCATTTT	CASSPTLMPQPQHF
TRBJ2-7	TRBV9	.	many	TGTGCCAGCAGAAAACGGCTCGGGCGCAAGCCCTACGAGCAGTACTTC	CASRKRLGRKPYEQYF
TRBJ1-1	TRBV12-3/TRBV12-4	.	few	TGTGCCAGCAGTCCGACGGGGCGGATCACTGAAGCTTTCTTT	CASSPTGRITEAFF
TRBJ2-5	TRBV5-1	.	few	TGCGCCAGCAGCTTGGCCCCCGGGTTTGAGGAGCAGTACTTC	CASSLAPGFEEQYF
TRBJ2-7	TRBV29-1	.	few	TGCAGCGTTGTAGGGGCAGACTCCTCCTACGAGCAGTACTTC	CSVVGADSSYEQYF
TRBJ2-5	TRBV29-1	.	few	TGCAGCGTCAAGGATGGGGCCCACTCGTGGGAGACCCAGTACTTC	CSVKDGAHSWETQYF
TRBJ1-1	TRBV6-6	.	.	TGTGCCAGCAGTTACCGGGGAGTCGCTGAAGCTTTCTTT	CASSYRGVAEAFF
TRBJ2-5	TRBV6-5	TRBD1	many	TGTGCCAGCAGCCTGGGACAGGGGCTTGAGACCCAGTACTTC	CASSLGQGLETQYF
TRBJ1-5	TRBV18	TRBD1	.	TGTGCCAGCTCACCTCGACAGGGGGGTGATCAGCCCCAGCATTTT	CASSPRQGGDQPQHF
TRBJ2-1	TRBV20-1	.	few	TGCAGTGCTAGTAGCTCCTACAATGGGCAGTTCTTC	CSASSSYNGQFF
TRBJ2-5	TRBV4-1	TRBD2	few	TGCGCCAGCAGCCAAGATTCCGCGGGGGGCCAGGGCAGATCAGAGACCCAGTACTTC	CASSQDSAGGQGRSETQYF
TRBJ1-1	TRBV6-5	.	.	TGTGCCAGCAGGTTTACTAACACTGAAGCTTTCTTT	CASRFTNTEAFF
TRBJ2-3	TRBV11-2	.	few	TGTGCCAGCAGCGCAGGAAGGGGGCGCGGGGGGTTGACAGATACGCAGTATTTT	CASSAGRGRGGLTDTQYF
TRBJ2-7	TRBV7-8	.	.	TGTGCCAGCAGCTTAGCCTTTTACTACGAGCAGTACTTC	CASSLAFYYEQYF
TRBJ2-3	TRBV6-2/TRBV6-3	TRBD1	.	TGTGCCAGCAGTTACCCCGGGACAGGGTTGAGAGCAGATACGCAGTATTTT	CASSYPGTGLRADTQYF
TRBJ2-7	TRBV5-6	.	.	TGTGCCAGCAGCCGAATAAGATACGAGCAGTACTTC	CASSRIRYEQYF
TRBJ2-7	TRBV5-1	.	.	TGCGCCAGCAGCTTGGGGCCGCAAATCCTAAGCTCCTACGAGCAGTACTTC	CASSLGPQILSSYEQYF
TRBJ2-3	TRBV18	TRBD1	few	TGTGCCAGCTCACCAGGACAGGGAGTAAACACAGATACGCAGTATTTT	CASSPGQGVNTDTQYF
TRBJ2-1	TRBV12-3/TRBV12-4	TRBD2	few	TGTGCCAACAGTTCCCCCGGGACTAGCGTGATCGATGAGCAGTTCTTC	CANSSPGTSVIDEQFF
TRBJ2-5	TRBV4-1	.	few	TGCGCCAGCAGCCAAGACTCCCGGCTCACCTGGGGAGAGACCCAGTACTTC	CASSQDSRLTWGETQYF
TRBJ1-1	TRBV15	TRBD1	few	TGTGCCACCAGCAGAAGTACAGGGGGCACTGAAGCTTTCTTT	CATSRSTGGTEAFF
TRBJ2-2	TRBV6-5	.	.	TGTGCCAGCACAACCGGGGAGCTGTTTTTT	CASTTGELFF
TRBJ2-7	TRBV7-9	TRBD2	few	TGTGCCAGCAGCCCCGTTCCGGGGGGACGACGTTACGAGCAGTACTTC	CASSPVPGGRRYEQYF
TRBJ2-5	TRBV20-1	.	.	TGCAGTGCTAGGGCACAGGGCGCCCAAGAGACCCAGTACTTC	CSARAQGAQETQYF
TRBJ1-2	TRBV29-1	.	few	TGCAGCGTTGTGAACAGCTATGGCTACACCTTC	CSVVNSYGYTF
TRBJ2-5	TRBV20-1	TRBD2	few	TGCAGTGCTATCGGGGGGGTGGGCCAAGAGACCCAGTACTTC	CSAIGGVGQETQYF
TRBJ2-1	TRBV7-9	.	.	TGTGCCAGCAGCTGGGGGACGTCTACCTACAATGAGCAGTTCTTC	CASSWGTSTYNEQFF
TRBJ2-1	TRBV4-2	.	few	TGTGCCAGCAGCCAAGCAACGGACGTCCGGTACAATGAGCAGTTCTTC	CASSQATDVRYNEQFF
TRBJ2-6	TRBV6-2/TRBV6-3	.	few	TGTGCCAGCAGCCAGCGAACCTCTGGGGCCAACGTCCTGACTTTC	CASSQRTSGANVLTF
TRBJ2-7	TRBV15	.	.	TGTGCCACCAGCAGAGAAGGGGTCGGCAACTACGAGCAGTACTTC	CATSREGVGNYEQYF
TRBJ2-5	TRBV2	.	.	TGTGCCAGTTGGGACGGACAAGAGACCCAGTACTTC	CASWDGQETQYF
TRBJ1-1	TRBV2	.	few	TGTGCCAGCAGTGGGAGAGGACGAGTGAACACTGAAGCTTTCTTT	CASSGRGRVNTEAFF
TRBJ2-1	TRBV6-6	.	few	TGTGCCAGCAGTTACGGGTGGGGCTCCTACAATGAGCAGTTCTTC	CASSYGWGSYNEQFF
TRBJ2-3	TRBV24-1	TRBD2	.	TGTGCCACCAGTGATTCTAGCGGGGGGCTGGGCACAGATACGCAGTATTTT	CATSDSSGGLGTDTQYF
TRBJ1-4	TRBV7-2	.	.	TGTGCCAGCAGTACTGGATTGGCTTATGAAAAACTGTTTTTT	CASSTGLAYEKLFF
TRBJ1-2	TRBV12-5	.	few	TGTGCTAGTGGCATCCCCCTTTTGGGCTACACCTTC	CASGIPLLGYTF
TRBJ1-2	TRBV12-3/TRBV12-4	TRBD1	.	TGTGCCAGCAGCTGGGGACAGGGGGGCTATGGCTACACCTTC	CASSWGQGGYGYTF
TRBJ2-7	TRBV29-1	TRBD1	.	TGCAGCGTTGATCAACAGGGGAACGAGCAGTACTTC	CSVDQQGNEQYF
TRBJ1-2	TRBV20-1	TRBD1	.	TGCAGTGCTAAAAATCCGGGACAGAGTAACTATGGCTACACCTTC	CSAKNPGQSNYGYTF
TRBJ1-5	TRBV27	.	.	TGTGCCAGCAGCCTCGGACCCCCGGATCAGCCCCAGCATTTT	CASSLGPPDQPQHF
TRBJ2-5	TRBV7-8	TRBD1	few	TGTGCCAGCAGCTCACCCGGGACAGGGGTTTGGGAGACCCAGTACTTC	CASSSPGTGVWETQYF
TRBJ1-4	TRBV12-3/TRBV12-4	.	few	TGTGCCAGCGGTCGGGATGTTAATGAAAAACTGTTTTTT	CASGRDVNEKLFF
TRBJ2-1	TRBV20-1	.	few	TGCAGTGCTCTTAACAATGAGCAGTTCTTC	CSALNNEQFF
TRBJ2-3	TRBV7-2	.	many	TGTGCCAGCAGCGGCTACACAGATACGCAGTATTTT	CASSGYTDTQYF
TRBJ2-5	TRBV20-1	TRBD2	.	TGCAGTGCTAGGTCCCATAATAGCGGGGGAGCAAAAGAGACCCAGTACTTC	CSARSHNSGGAKETQYF
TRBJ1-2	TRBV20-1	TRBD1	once	TGCAGTGCTAAGGACAGGGGGTCTGGCTACACCTTC	CSAKDRGSGYTF
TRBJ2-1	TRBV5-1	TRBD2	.	TGCGCCAGCAGCCACGACCTAGCGGGGCCCTACAATGAGCAGTTCTTC	CASSHDLAGPYNEQFF
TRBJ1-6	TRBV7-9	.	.	TGTGCCAGCAGCCTACTAGGGGGGGCTTCACCCCTCCACTTT	CASSLLGGASPLHF
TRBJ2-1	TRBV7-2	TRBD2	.	TGTGCCAGCAGCTTAAACCCTTTAACCGGGACTAGCGATGAGCAGTTCTTC	CASSLNPLTGTSDEQFF
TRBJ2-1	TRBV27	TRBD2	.	TGTGCCAGCAGTTTGCGGGAGGTGGACAATGAGCAGTTCTTC	CASSLREVDNEQFF